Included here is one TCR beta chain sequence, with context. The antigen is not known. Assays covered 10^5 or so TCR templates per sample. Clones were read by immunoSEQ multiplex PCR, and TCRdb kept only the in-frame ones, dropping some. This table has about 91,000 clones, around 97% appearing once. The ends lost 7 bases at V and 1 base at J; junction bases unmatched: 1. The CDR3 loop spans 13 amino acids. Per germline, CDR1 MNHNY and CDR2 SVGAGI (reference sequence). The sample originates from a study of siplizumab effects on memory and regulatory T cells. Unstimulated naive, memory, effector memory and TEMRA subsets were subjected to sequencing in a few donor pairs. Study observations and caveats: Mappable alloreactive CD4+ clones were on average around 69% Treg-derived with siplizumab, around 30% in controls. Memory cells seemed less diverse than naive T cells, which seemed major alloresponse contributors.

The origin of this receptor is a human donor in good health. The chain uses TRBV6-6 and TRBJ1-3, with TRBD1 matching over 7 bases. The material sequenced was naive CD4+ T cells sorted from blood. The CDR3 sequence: CASKTGSGNTIYF. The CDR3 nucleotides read TGTGCCAGCAAGACAGGGTCTGGAAACACCATATATTTT.